This T cell receptor (beta chain) is drawn from a study of T cells in Graves' hyperthyroidism and ophthalmopathy. At least ten counts were recorded for this clonotype. The V end was cut by 3 bases, the J end by 0 bases, with 10 bases between. Germline V CDR1 and CDR2: SGHRS, YFSETQ. The CDR3 is 14 residues long. There were TCR beta CDR3 regions amplified from RNA transcripts. In the first-round RT-PCR of the TCR CDR3, the HTBI primer set was used. A single record per CDR3 protein comes from TCRdb applying MiXCR to the multiplex PCR reads. The sample holds some 490,000 distinct CDR3 sequences, 15% to 20% seen once.

This clonotype was sampled from a woman aged 25 to 39 with Graves' ophthalmopathy. The gene calls are TRBV5-1 and TRBJ2-7, with D possibly matching TRBD2 (5 bases). The source material was blood. In nucleotides, the CDR3 is TGCGCCAGCAGCTCCGGACTGAACTCCTACGAGCAGTACTTC. Translated: CASSSGLNSYEQYF.